This T cell receptor (beta chain) was observed in a study of T cell responses to AZD1222 COVID-19 vaccine. Regarding the study as a whole: Sampling that yielded the repertoires occurred only after the peak T cell response. Across the whole spike, CD4 TCRs peaked at regions 160-218 and 743-854.

Notes on this clone: Antigen unknown.

The table came from immunoSEQ multiplex PCR; TCRdb's copy has only in-frame clones and leaves some out. The table lists around 94,000 clones, 70% to 90% of them singletons. Germline-derived CDR1 and CDR2 are LNHDA and SQIVND (reference sequence). The V end was cut by 3 bases, the J end by 5 bases, with 4 bases between. The CDR3 runs to 12 residues. The receptor was isolated from an adult in good health. This sample comprised peripheral blood, obtained on day 0 of AZD1222 vaccination. The chain uses TRBV19 and TRBJ2-2; D not certain. CDR3 sequence reads: CASSMWTGELFF. The CDR3 coding sequence is TGTGCCAGTAGTATGTGGACCGGGGAGCTGTTTTTT.